This is a list of T cell receptor beta chains from one sample in a study of T-cell reconstitution after alpha-beta-depleted transplantation in children. TCRdb re-analysed the PCR reads in MiXCR, keeping a single row per CDR3 protein. This repertoire shows 230,000 or so distinct CDR3 sequences, 12% found once; its top ten account for roughly 2.6%. The sample in question was PBMCs from the stem cell graft donor, obtained from the stem cell graft. These TCRs come from a human donor who donated a stem cell graft to a child with acute lymphoblastic leukemia. The CDR3 runs from the conserved cysteine through the conserved F or W. A D gene is named only where the DNA matches it firmly. Some rows have no size entry. The others give once, few or many, or a class for an expanded clone.

-	TRBV20-1	-	TRBJ1-2	CSGAGQELLYGYTF	TGCAGTGGGGCGGGCCAGGAACTTCTTTATGGCTACACCTTC
many	TRBV5-1	TRBD1	TRBJ2-2	CASRLGQGRVAGELFF	TGCGCCAGCAGATTAGGACAGGGCCGGGTCGCCGGGGAGCTGTTTTTT
many	TRBV20-1	-	TRBJ1-1	CSARRRSNTEAFF	TGCAGTGCCCGGCGCAGATCTAACACTGAAGCTTTCTTT
many	TRBV4-2	-	TRBJ1-6	CASSQATGEASPLHF	TGTGCCAGCAGCCAAGCCACCGGCGAGGCTTCACCCCTCCACTTT
-	TRBV12-2	-	TRBJ2-7	CASRLGIGTGSNYEQYF	TGTGCAAGTCGCTTAGGGATAGGGACAGGGTCTAACTACGAGCAGTACTTC
-	TRBV30	-	TRBJ1-3	CASTDGTGNTIYF	TGTGCCTCGACGGACGGAACTGGAAACACCATATATTTT
many	TRBV5-1	TRBD1	TRBJ2-1	CASSKLPGQGEEEQFF	TGCGCCAGCAGCAAACTTCCGGGACAGGGCGAGGAGGAGCAGTTCTTC
many	TRBV7-8	TRBD1	TRBJ1-1	CASSLDVAGGAGTEAFF	TGTGCCAGCAGCTTAGACGTCGCAGGGGGCGCGGGCACTGAAGCTTTCTTT
-	TRBV7-9	-	TRBJ2-7	CASSLAVAVGEQYF	TGTGCCAGCAGCTTAGCGGTAGCAGTCGGGGAGCAGTACTTC
many	TRBV20-1	TRBD2	TRBJ2-3	CSATSPWASGRGGATDTQYF	TGCAGTGCTACGTCCCCCTGGGCTAGCGGGAGAGGGGGGGCCACAGATACGCAGTATTTT
many	TRBV5-1	-	TRBJ1-4	CASSSQPREKLFF	TGCGCCAGCAGCTCCCAGCCGCGGGAAAAACTGTTTTTT
many	TRBV28	-	TRBJ1-2	CASSLSGIGGYTF	TGTGCCAGCAGTTTATCAGGGATAGGAGGCTACACCTTC
many	TRBV20-1	-	TRBJ2-4	CSARDNTKNIQYF	TGCAGTGCTCGGGACAACACCAAAAACATTCAGTACTTC
many	TRBV12-3/TRBV12-4	TRBD1	TRBJ2-1	CASSVGTALPYNEQFF	TGTGCCAGCAGTGTCGGGACAGCACTACCCTACAATGAGCAGTTCTTC
many	TRBV29-1	TRBD1	TRBJ2-2	CSVRQGSNTGELFF	TGCAGCGTTCGACAGGGGTCGAACACCGGGGAGCTGTTTTTT
few	TRBV19	TRBD1	TRBJ2-2	CASISRDRVPGELFF	TGTGCCAGTATCTCCCGGGACAGGGTGCCCGGGGAGCTGTTTTTT
many	TRBV20-1	TRBD2	TRBJ2-7	CSAKLPGRGAYEQYF	TGCAGTGCCAAGCTCCCGGGACGGGGGGCCTACGAGCAGTACTTC
many	TRBV12-3/TRBV12-4	-	TRBJ2-1	CASSLTANEQFF	TGTGCCAGCAGTTTGACAGCCAATGAGCAGTTCTTC
many	TRBV7-9	TRBD2	TRBJ2-3	CASSSRTSGDPDTQYF	TGTGCCAGCAGCTCTCGGACTAGCGGGGATCCAGATACGCAGTATTTT
many	TRBV9	TRBD1	TRBJ2-1	CASNVQGVKNEQFF	TGTGCCAGCAACGTCCAGGGGGTGAAGAATGAGCAGTTCTTC
many	TRBV20-1	-	TRBJ2-5	CSAREVPTGGETQYF	TGCAGTGCTAGAGAAGTTCCAACCGGAGGGGAGACCCAGTACTTC
-	TRBV10-3	TRBD2	TRBJ2-4	CAISLAIGATSGRLVIQYF	TGTGCCATCAGTTTAGCGATCGGGGCGACTAGCGGGAGATTGGTCATTCAGTACTTC
many	TRBV6-5	TRBD1	TRBJ2-7	CASSYSGTGPYEQYF	TGTGCCAGCAGTTACTCAGGGACAGGGCCCTACGAGCAGTACTTC
many	TRBV13	-	TRBJ2-5	CASSQDGLGATQYF	TGTGCCAGCAGCCAAGACGGACTTGGTGCGACCCAGTACTTC
many	TRBV12-3/TRBV12-4	-	TRBJ1-3	CASIRNTIYF	TGTGCCAGCATCAGAAACACCATATATTTT
many	TRBV7-9	-	TRBJ1-2	CASSPQGNGYTF	TGTGCCAGCAGCCCACAAGGAAATGGCTACACCTTC
-	TRBV29-1	TRBD1	TRBJ1-2	CSVEGQGTNHGYTF	TGCAGCGTGGAGGGACAGGGGACTAACCATGGCTACACCTTC
many	TRBV5-1	-	TRBJ2-7	CASSLDAGSQYF	TGCGCCAGCAGCTTGGACGCAGGATCGCAGTACTTC
many	TRBV27	-	TRBJ1-2	CASSLSPSQYGYTF	TGTGCCAGCAGTTTATCCCCATCCCAGTATGGCTACACCTTC
many	TRBV24-1	-	TRBJ2-2	CATSEDPRTGELFF	TGTGCCACCAGTGAAGACCCGAGGACCGGGGAGCTGTTTTTT
few	TRBV5-1	-	TRBJ2-7	CASRRDAGSYEQYF	TGCGCCAGCAGACGGGACGCGGGTTCCTACGAGCAGTACTTC
many	TRBV20-1	-	TRBJ2-5	CSAGPSQETQYF	TGCAGTGCCGGACCCTCCCAAGAGACCCAGTACTTC
many	TRBV10-3	-	TRBJ1-3	CAIKGQGISGNTIYF	TGTGCCATCAAGGGCCAGGGGATCTCTGGAAACACCATATATTTT
many	TRBV19	-	TRBJ2-2	CASSIGKFTGELFF	TGTGCCAGTAGTATAGGAAAGTTCACCGGGGAGCTGTTTTTT
many	TRBV9	-	TRBJ1-1	CASSGGLQRTEAFF	TGTGCCAGCAGCGGAGGACTGCAGCGGACTGAAGCTTTCTTT
many	TRBV5-1	-	TRBJ1-1	CASSPTPGQENTEAFF	TGCGCCAGCAGCCCTACTCCGGGACAAGAGAACACTGAAGCTTTCTTT
many	TRBV9	-	TRBJ2-2	CASSVVGAAAAGELFF	TGTGCCAGCAGCGTAGTAGGGGCAGCCGCCGCCGGGGAGCTGTTTTTT
many	TRBV29-1	-	TRBJ2-7	CSVALPGRGNEQYF	TGCAGCGTTGCCCTCCCCGGTCGGGGTAACGAGCAGTACTTC
few	TRBV5-1	-	TRBJ2-5	CASSPDRRNQETQYF	TGCGCCAGCAGCCCGGACAGACGAAACCAAGAGACCCAGTACTTC
many	TRBV6-1	-	TRBJ2-7	CASSEVRAGVLTYEQYF	TGTGCCAGCAGTGAAGTTCGGGCAGGGGTACTAACCTACGAGCAGTACTTC
many	TRBV4-3	-	TRBJ2-3	CASSQVRASRADTQYF	TGCGCCAGCAGCCAAGTAAGGGCGTCCCGGGCAGATACGCAGTATTTT
-	TRBV4-3	TRBD1	TRBJ2-5	CASSQGTGSGETQYF	TGCGCCAGCAGCCAAGGGACAGGGTCGGGAGAGACCCAGTACTTC
many	TRBV6-5	-	TRBJ2-2	CASSYSIQGRTGELFF	TGTGCCAGCAGTTACTCGATACAGGGGAGGACCGGGGAGCTGTTTTTT
many	TRBV5-1	-	TRBJ2-1	CASSLGHGLSSSYNEQFF	TGCGCCAGCAGCTTGGGGCACGGACTGTCAAGCTCCTACAATGAGCAGTTCTTC
many	TRBV28	TRBD1	TRBJ1-2	CASSQDRVDYGYTF	TGTGCCAGCAGTCAGGACAGGGTGGACTATGGCTACACCTTC